These 24 T cell receptor delta chains share one sample of origin, sequenced in a study of gamma-delta chains in newborns, infants, children. TCRdb re-called the reads using CATT. The sample lists thousands of delta-chain clones; 40% to 65% were seen once. The sample was blood. Receptor source: a child who received the measles vaccine.

About this clone itself: A much larger clone is a single base away; this may be a read error. The sample has other DNA sequences that encode this CDR3 too. The CDR3 protein is CACDPILGDTLTAQLFF. CDR3 bases: TGTGCCTGTGACCCGATACTGGGGGATACTTTGACAGCACAACTCTTCTTC. The rearrangement links TRDV2 to TRDJ2; 12 bases align to TRDD3. The CDR3 is 17 residues long. Germline loops: CDR1 GEAIGNYY, CDR2 EKD.

This clone was found a few times. The chain links TRDV1 to TRDJ1, with D perhaps TRDD2 (6 bases). The CDR3 length is 19 residues. CDR1 and CDR2 (germline): TSWWSYY, QGS. Trimming removed 4 bases from V and 0 bases from J, with 24 bases in between. Here the CDR3 reads CALGAILRLWGPYTDKLIF. CDR3 in DNA: TGTGCTCTTGGGGCTATCCTACGTTTGTGGGGACCGTACACCGATAAACTCATCTTT.

Note on this clone: The same CDR3 can be traced to other DNA sequences in this sample. CDR3 residues: CACDIMGTGRDITDKLIF. DNA of the CDR3: TGTGCCTGTGACATTATGGGGACCGGTCGGGATATCACAGATAAACTCATCTTT. This sequence joins TRDV2 and TRDJ1; D perhaps matches TRDD3 (6 bases). V was pared by 2 bases and J by 5 bases, with 26 bases between. Germline CDR1 reads GEAIGNYY; CDR2 reads EKD. The CDR3 consists of 18 residues.

The rearrangement uses TRDV2 and TRDJ1; D is possibly TRDD3 (8 bases). Germline CDR1 is GEAIGNYY and CDR2 is EKD. V lost 0 bases and J lost 0, with 28 bases in between. The CDR3 runs 21 residues. The chain's CDR3 is CACDTLPSTGGPPNNTDKLIF. The DNA for the CDR3 is TGTGCCTGTGACACCCTTCCTAGTACTGGGGGGCCCCCTAACAACACCGATAAACTCATCTTT.

This clone has a handful of counts. The gene calls are TRDV2 and TRDJ3, with a tentative D call TRDD3 (6 bases). The V gene lost 1 base and the J gene lost 0 bases, with 9 bases spanning the gap. The CDR3 has 17 amino acids. Germline V gene sequence: CDR1 GEAIGNYY, CDR2 EKD. The CDR3 here is CACDTTGISWDTRQMFF. CDR3 DNA: TGTGCCTGTGACACTACGGGGATCTCCTGGGACACCCGACAGATGTTTTTC.

About this clone: Sequence at one end of the junction differs from germline and may be a read error. The V gene is TRDV2, the J gene TRDJ1; 9 bases agree with TRDD3. This CDR3 has 15 residues. Germline-derived CDR1 and CDR2 are GEAIGNYY and EKD. CDR3 protein: CACDLLGEYTDKPIF. The CDR3 DNA is TGTGCCTGTGACCTACTGGGGGAATACACCGATAAACCCATCTTT.

As for this clone: This may be a read error: a much more frequent sequence differs by one nucleotide. The gene calls are TRAV29/DV5 and TRDJ3; 7 positions agree with TRDD3. Germline V gene lookup returns CDR1 NSMFDY and CDR2 ISSIKDK. V lost 2 bases, J lost 1 base, and 21 bases stayed unmatched. The CDR3 totals 22 residues. DNA for the CDR3: TGTGCAGCAAGAGACCTTACTACGACTGGGGATAGAAGATCCTGGGACACCCGACAGATGTTTTTC. It encodes CAARDLTTTGDRRSWDTRQMFF. Using reference TRAV29/DV5 and TRDJ3 for the parts outside the CDR3, the full variable domain is DQQVKQNSPSLSVQEGRISILNCDYTNSMFDYFLWYKKYPAEGPTFLISISSIKDKNEDGRFTVFLNKSAKHLSLHIVPSQPGDSAVYFCAARDLTTTGDRRSWDTRQMFFGTGIKLFVEP.

As to this clone: The germline gene is not matched at one end of the junction; a read error may be the cause. The chain is built from TRDV2 and TRDJ3, with a possible D match to TRDD3 (6 bases). In germline, CDR1 is GEAIGNYY, CDR2 EKD. The CDR3 contains 18 residues. In DNA form, the CDR3 reads TGTGCCTGTGACACCTGGGGATTGAGCTCCTGGGACACCCGACAGGTGTTTTTC. It yields the protein CACDTWGLSSWDTRQVFF.

Points on this clone: It is likely a read error: a sequence one base away is far more abundant. This chain uses TRDV2 with TRDJ3; D unclear. Germline V CDR1 and CDR2: GEAIGNYY, EKD. CDR3 length equals 13 residues. The CDR3: CACDTWDTRRMFF. CDR3 DNA sequence: TGTGCCTGTGACACCTGGGACACCCGACGGATGTTTTTC.

A note on this clone: A read error may be the cause here, since a much bigger clone is one base away. The chain uses TRAV29/DV5 and TRDJ1; 9 bases line up with TRDD3. The germline CDR1 and CDR2 sequences are NSMFDY and ISSIKDK. This CDR3 contains 18 residues. In DNA, the CDR3 is TGTTCAGCAAGCGCGCATCTCCCTGGGGGATGGAGGGGCGATAAACTCATCTTT. Translated, it gives CSASAHLPGGWRGDKLIF.

This clone was found once. This may be a read error: a much more frequent sequence differs by one nucleotide. V usage is TRDV2 and J usage is TRDJ1, with 9 bases matching TRDD3. With 4 bases clipped from V and 0 bases from J, the junction kept 11 bases outside the gene matches. This CDR3 spans 17 amino acids. CDR1 and CDR2 from the germline V gene are GEAIGNYY and EKD. The chain's CDR3 is CACEGLTGGPHTDKLIF. Written as DNA, the CDR3 is TGTGCCTGTGAAGGGCTTACTGGGGGACCGCACACCGATAAACTCATCTTT.

The chain links TRDV3 to TRDJ1; possible D gene TRDD3, 6 bases. CDR1 is TVYSNPD, CDR2 GDNSRS, per germline (reference sequence). V was shortened by 2 bases and J by 0 bases, with 28 bases between the two germline ends. CDR3 length: 19 amino acids. CDR3 DNA sequence: TGTGCCTTTCGGGGGAACTTCCCCTGGTACTCTCTTTACACCGATAAACTCATCTTT. Protein product: CAFRGNFPWYSLYTDKLIF.

This clone was observed once. A far more abundant clone sits one base away, making this likely a read error. The genes are TRDV2 and TRDJ1; 10 bases are shared with TRDD3. This CDR3 is built from 18 residues. With 5 bases clipped from V and 0 bases from J, the junction kept 14 bases outside the gene matches. From germline, CDR1 is GEAIGNYY and CDR2 EKD. In DNA form, the CDR3 reads TGTGCCTGTGGCGGTGTCGACTGGGGGATTAGGAACACCGATAAACTCATCTTT. Translating gives CACGGVDWGIRNTDKLIF.

As to this clone: This may arise from a read error, as a much more abundant clone is one base away. The chain carries TRDV2 and TRDJ1; 12 nucleotides align to TRDD3. Germline V gives CDR1 GEAIGNYY, CDR2 EKD. CDR3 length: 15 residues. With V trimmed by 2 bases and J by 4 bases, 4 bases remained unmatched. CDR3 bases: TGTGCCTGTGACAACCTGGGGGATACGCACGATAAACTCATCTTT. This encodes CACDNLGDTHDKLIF.

Regarding this clone: It may be a read error: a sequence one base away is much more abundant. The identical CDR3 is also encoded by other nucleotide sequences in the sample. V usage is TRDV2 and J usage is TRDJ1, with 12 bases matching TRDD3. Germline V lookup: CDR1 GEAIGNYY, CDR2 EKD. With V trimmed by 3 bases and J by 6 bases, 7 bases remained unmatched. CDR3 size: 15 residues. The CDR3: CACDSVLGDTHKLIF. The CDR3 DNA reads TGTGCCTGTGACTCCGTGCTGGGGGATACGCATAAACTCATCTTT.

This clone is judged large. The sample holds other DNA sequences that translate to the same CDR3. V and J are TRDV2 and TRDJ1; 13 bases map to TRDD3. Germline V gene data show CDR1 as GEAIGNYY and CDR2 as EKD. CDR3 length: 21 residues. The V segment lost 0 bases and the J segment 1 base; nucleotides outside the gene matches: 16. CDR3 nucleotides: TGTGCCTGTGACACCGTTACTGGGGGATACGCTCGGGTGGGTACCACCGATAAACTCATCTTT. The encoded protein is CACDTVTGGYARVGTTDKLIF.

Worth noting for this clone: Since a much larger clone is just one base distant, this may be a read error. CDR3 coding DNA: TGTGCCTGTGACACCGCTGGGGGTCATAGCCCCTGGGACACCCGACAGATGTTTTTC. This sequence encodes CACDTAGGHSPWDTRQMFF. The chain carries TRDV2 and TRDJ3; 7 bases are shared with TRDD3. Unmatched junction bases numbered 9, after V lost 0 bases and J lost 2 bases. CDR1 is GEAIGNYY, CDR2 EKD, per germline. This CDR3 has 19 amino acids.

This clone is medium-sized (0.01 to 0.1%) within its sample. The V and J genes are TRDV2 and TRDJ3; the match to TRDD3 covers 10 bases. The CDR3 is 19 residues long. The V gene end was trimmed by 1 base and the J gene end by 0 bases; junction bases not matched to a gene: 5. Germline loops: CDR1 GEAIGNYY, CDR2 EKD. CDR3 nucleotides: TGTGCCTGTGACACGATCTGGGGGATAAGCTCCTGGGACACCCGACAGATGTTTTTC. This codes for CACDTIWGISSWDTRQMFF.

The called J gene is TRDJ3, whereas the V gene has no call; the table's D call TRDD3 went unverified against the DNA. The CDR3 contains 21 residues. Here the CDR3 reads CARDTLGNGGYGSWDTRQMFF. Written as DNA, the CDR3 is TGTGCCCGTGACACGCTCGGGAATGGGGGATACGGTTCCTGGGACACCCGACAGATGTTTTTC.

A note on this clone: This sequence may be a read error, since a much larger clone differs from it by one base. This chain connects TRDV2 to TRDJ2; 12 bases are a match to TRDD3. Germline CDR1 is GEAIGNYY and CDR2 is EKD. This CDR3 spans 19 amino acids. The CDR3 here is CACDTVLGDTNLLTAQPFF. DNA for the CDR3: TGTGCCTGTGACACCGTACTGGGGGATACTAATCTGTTGACAGCACAACCCTTCTTT.

A word on this clone: This sequence may be a read error, since a much larger clone differs from it by one base. This chain connects TRDV2 to TRDJ3; perhaps TRDD3 as D (6 bases). V was pared by 3 bases and J by 0 bases, with 11 bases between. Germline lookup yields CDR1 GEAIGNYY and CDR2 EKD. This CDR3 has 17 residues. CDR3 DNA sequence: TGTGCCTGTGACGCCGTACTGGGCTCCTGGGACACCCGACAGATGTTTTTC. Amino acid sequence: CACDAVLGSWDTRQMFF.

In this sample, this clone turned up once. A much more abundant neighbour one base away suggests this may be a read error. Different DNA sequences within this sample yield the same CDR3. This chain uses TRDV2 with TRDJ1; a possible D gene is TRDD3 (6 bases). The CDR3 is made up of 18 amino acids. CDR1 is GEAIGNYY, CDR2 EKD, per germline. This CDR3 is CACDTVRDKSYNTDKLIF. The CDR3 nucleotides are TGTGCCTGCGACACCGTAAGGGATAAGAGTTACAACACCGATAAACTCATCTTT.

This clone is judged large. The chain employs TRDV2 and TRDJ3; 11 bases are shared with TRDD3. J gave up 1 base and V 1 base, and 8 bases lay outside the gene matches. The CDR3 is 20 residues long. Germline values: CDR1 GEAIGNYY, CDR2 EKD. CDR3 DNA: TGTGCCTGTGACACGGTGGGGGATACGAAAGGGTCCTGGGACACCCGACAGATGTTTTTC. The encoded protein is CACDTVGDTKGSWDTRQMFF.

Details on this clone: A much larger clone differs from this one at a single base, so this may be a read error. The chain joins TRDV2 to TRDJ3, with 10 positions matching TRDD3. This CDR3 spans 17 amino acids. CDR1 is GEAIGNYY, CDR2 EKD, per germline. Written as DNA, the CDR3 is TGTGCCTGTGACCATACTGGGGGATCCTGGGGCACCCGACAGATGTTTTTC. Its protein is CACDHTGGSWGTRQMFF.